These 17 T cell receptor beta chains came from one sample sequenced in a study of blood T cell repertoires in COVID-19. Using immunoSEQ multiplex PCR, the repertoire was profiled, and TCRdb retains in-frame clones only, with some absent. The sample lists about 440,000 clones, around 90% occurring once. Sequenced sample: PBMCs or T cells enriched from blood (not recorded which). These receptors originate from a woman aged 18-35 years with acute COVID-19.

This sequence joins TRBV11-2 and TRBJ1-6; no definite D call. With 2 bases removed from V and 4 bases from J, the gap between germline ends came to 12 bases. The CDR3 is 16 amino acids. Per germline, CDR1 SGHAT and CDR2 FQNNGV. The CDR3 nucleotides are TGTGCCAGCAGCTTAACCGAGGAATATTATAATTCACCCCTCCACTTT. This codes for CASSLTEEYYNSPLHF.

Points on this clone: The same CDR3 is also encoded by other DNA sequences in this sample. The J gene is TRBJ1-5, the V gene TRBV5-1, with D maybe TRBD1 (5 bases). V lost 4 bases, J lost 5 bases, and 10 bases lay in between. Germline assignment: CDR1 SGHRS and CDR2 YFSETQ. CDR3 length: 13 residues. CDR3 coding DNA: TGCGCCAGCAGCCTCGGGGGGGATCAGCCCCAGCATTTT. This sequence encodes CASSLGGDQPQHF.

The chain links TRBV6-2 or TRBV6-3 to TRBJ2-3; 10 nucleotides line up with TRBD2. Per the germline V gene, CDR1 is MNHEY and CDR2 is SVGEGT. This CDR3 is 20 amino acids long. Losses at the gene ends were 2 bases for V and 2 bases for J; bases not matched to a gene: 16. In DNA form, the CDR3 reads TGTGCCAGCAGTTACCCAACCGGGACTAGCGAGGTGGGGGCCACAGATACGCAGTATTTT. It specifies CASSYPTGTSEVGATDTQYF.

This chain uses TRBV5-1 with TRBJ1-1; 8 positions match TRBD1. The V gene end was trimmed by 8 bases and the J gene end by 4 bases; junction bases not matched to a gene: 7. CDR3 length: 13 amino acids. Per the germline V gene, CDR1 is SGHRS and CDR2 is YFSETQ. This CDR3 is CASTSTGATEAFF. The DNA for the CDR3 is TGCGCCAGTACATCGACAGGGGCCACTGAAGCTTTCTTT.

The genes are TRBV7-9 and TRBJ2-5; D possibly corresponds to TRBD1 (8 bases). V was pared by 5 bases and J by 2 bases, with 15 bases between. The CDR3 contains 15 residues. Per germline, CDR1 SEHNR and CDR2 FQNEAQ (reference sequence). Written as DNA, the CDR3 is TGTGCCAGCAGCGCCACAGGGGGGGTTCAAGAGACCCAGTACTTC. Its protein is CASSATGGVQETQYF.

V usage is TRBV4-3 and J usage is TRBJ2-3; 11 nucleotides agree with TRBD2. J gave up 3 bases and V 0 bases, and 2 bases lay outside the gene matches. The germline V gene has CDR1 LGHNA and CDR2 YSLEER. This CDR3 contains 16 residues. DNA of the CDR3: TGCGCCAGCAGCCAAGAGCTAGCGGGAGGAACAGATACGCAGTATTTT. It specifies CASSQELAGGTDTQYF.

The chain uses TRBV6-2 or TRBV6-3 and TRBJ2-7, with TRBD2 identical over 7 bases. CDR3 size: 15 residues. J gave up 6 bases and V 5 bases, and 13 bases lay outside the gene matches. The germline CDR1 and CDR2 sequences are MNHEY and SVGEGT. DNA of the CDR3: TGTGCCAGCAGTCTGACACTAGCGAATACGGGCGAGCAGTACTTC. Amino acid sequence: CASSLTLANTGEQYF.

The chain is built from TRBV7-2 and TRBJ2-7, with 11 positions matching TRBD1. From germline, CDR1 is SGHTA and CDR2 FQGNSA. The ends lost 4 bases at V and 5 bases at J; junction bases unmatched: 10. The CDR3 length is 16 residues. CDR3 coding DNA: TGTGCCAGCAGCTCGGAGTCGGGACAGGGGGTTAACGAGCAGTACTTC. Translation gives CASSSESGQGVNEQYF.

V gene TRBV28 combines with J gene TRBJ2-3; TRBD1 agrees at 8 bases. This CDR3 is 17 amino acids long. Per germline, CDR1 MDHEN and CDR2 SYDVKM. Trimming removed 0 bases from V and 1 base from J; junction bases left unmatched: 6. The CDR3 here is CASSLWAGGRGTDTQYF. DNA for the CDR3: TGTGCCAGCAGTTTATGGGCAGGGGGCCGGGGCACAGATACGCAGTATTTT.

The chain joins TRBV19 to TRBJ2-5; D unclear. This CDR3 is built from 13 residues. Trimming shortened V by 3 bases and J by 0 bases, and 5 bases separated the two germline ends. Germline V lookup: CDR1 LNHDA, CDR2 SQIVND (reference sequence). The CDR3 sequence is CASSMTYQETQYF. CDR3 coding DNA: TGTGCCAGTAGTATGACATACCAAGAGACCCAGTACTTC.

The chain employs TRBV7-3 and TRBJ2-3; 12 bases are a match to TRBD2. J lost 6 bases, V lost 0 bases, and 7 bases had no gene match. CDR1 and CDR2 (germline): SGHTA, FQGTGA. The CDR3 is 17 residues long. In nucleotides, the CDR3 is TGTGCCAGCAGCTTAACCGGGACTAGCGGGTCCGCGGATACGCAGTATTTT. Its translation is CASSLTGTSGSADTQYF.

The chain couples TRBV28 to TRBJ1-2; D is undetermined. V lost 4 bases to trimming and J lost 4 bases, with 10 bases between them. The germline gives CDR1 MDHEN, CDR2 SYDVKM. This CDR3 region has 13 residues. The CDR3 nucleotides read TGTGCCAGCAGTTGGGCTACTGCCTATGGCTACACCTTC. Encoded protein: CASSWATAYGYTF.

In this sample, this clone turned up a few times. The chain uses TRBV28 and TRBJ2-7, with 7 bases lining up with TRBD1. CDR1 MDHEN and CDR2 SYDVKM come from the germline V gene. The CDR3 is 13 amino acids. With 8 bases clipped from V and 3 bases from J, the junction kept 7 bases outside the gene matches. CDR3 in DNA: TGTGCCAGCGGAAGGGACAGATACTACGAGCAGTACTTC. This encodes CASGRDRYYEQYF.

The chain couples TRBV5-5 to TRBJ2-6; tentative D call: TRBD2 (5 bases). The V end was cut by 0 bases, the J end by 3 bases, with 10 bases between. The CDR3 is 16 residues long. Looked up from germline, CDR1 is SGHKS and CDR2 is YYEKEE (reference sequence). CDR3 sequence reads: CASSLEAGFGANVLTF. The CDR3 bases are TGTGCCAGCAGCTTGGAGGCGGGCTTTGGGGCCAACGTCCTGACTTTC. Full variable domain (rest looked up from reference TRBV5-5 and TRBJ2-6): DAGVTQSPTHLIKTRGQQVTLRCSPISGHKSVSWYQQVLGQGPQFIFQYYEKEERGRGNFPDRFSARQFPNYSSELNVNALLLGDSALYLCASSLEAGFGANVLTFGAGSRLTVL.

The rearrangement joins TRBV3-1 (or the pseudogene TRBV3-2) to TRBJ1-2, with no clear D. V was trimmed by 8 bases and J by 4 bases, leaving 11 bases between them. Per the germline V gene, CDR1 is LGHDT and CDR2 is YNNKEL (reference sequence). The CDR3 length is 12 residues. CDR3 in amino acids: CASAHSTYGYTF. The CDR3 nucleotides read TGTGCCAGCGCCCACAGCACCTATGGCTACACCTTC.

J is TRBJ1-5 and V is TRBV7-2; TRBD1 matches 8 bases. Germline V gene lookup returns CDR1 SGHTA and CDR2 FQGNSA. The CDR3 consists of 16 residues. V was pared by 6 bases and J by 3 bases, with 10 bases of the junction left unmatched. This chain's CDR3 is CASSARDRGTNQPQHF. For the CDR3, the DNA is TGTGCCAGCAGTGCGAGAGACAGGGGAACCAATCAGCCCCAGCATTTT.

This clone was counted a single time. The chain joins TRBV6-6 to TRBJ2-1; D unresolved. The CDR3 is made up of 15 amino acids. The V end lost 0 bases, the J end lost 6 bases, and 12 bases lay between the germline ends. Germline V gives CDR1 MNHNY, CDR2 SVGAGI (reference sequence). Here the CDR3 reads CASSYSETPTNEQFF. Here the CDR3 DNA reads TGTGCCAGCAGTTACTCGGAGACTCCCACCAATGAGCAGTTCTTC.